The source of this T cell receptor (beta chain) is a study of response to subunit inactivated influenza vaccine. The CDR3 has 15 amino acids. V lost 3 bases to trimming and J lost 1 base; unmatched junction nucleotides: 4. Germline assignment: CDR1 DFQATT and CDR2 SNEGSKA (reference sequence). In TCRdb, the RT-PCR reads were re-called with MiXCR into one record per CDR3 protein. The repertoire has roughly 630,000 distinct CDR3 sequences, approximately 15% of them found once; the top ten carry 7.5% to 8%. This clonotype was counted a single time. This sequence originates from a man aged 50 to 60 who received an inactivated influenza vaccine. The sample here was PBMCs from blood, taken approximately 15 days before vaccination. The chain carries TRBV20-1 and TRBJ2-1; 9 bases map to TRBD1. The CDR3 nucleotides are TGCAGTGCTAGCCCGACAGGGGGATCCTACAATGAGCAGTTCTTC. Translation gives CSASPTGGSYNEQFF.